This T cell receptor (beta chain) is from a study of blood T cell repertoires in COVID-19. Clones were read by immunoSEQ multiplex PCR, and TCRdb kept only the in-frame ones, dropping some. The data hold approximately 130,000 clones, with 88% observed a single time. The V and J ends lost 6 bases and 0 bases respectively, with 12 bases between them. Germline V lookup: CDR1 MNHEY, CDR2 SVGAGI. The CDR3 totals 15 residues. The receptor comes from a human donor in a cohort sampled during active COVID-19. This rearrangement joins TRBV6-5 to TRBJ1-5; maybe TRBD1 (6 bases). Sequencing used peripheral blood. The CDR3 region is CASSLQGNSNQPQHF. CDR3 nucleotide sequence: TGTGCCAGCAGCCTACAGGGTAATAGCAATCAGCCCCAGCATTTT.